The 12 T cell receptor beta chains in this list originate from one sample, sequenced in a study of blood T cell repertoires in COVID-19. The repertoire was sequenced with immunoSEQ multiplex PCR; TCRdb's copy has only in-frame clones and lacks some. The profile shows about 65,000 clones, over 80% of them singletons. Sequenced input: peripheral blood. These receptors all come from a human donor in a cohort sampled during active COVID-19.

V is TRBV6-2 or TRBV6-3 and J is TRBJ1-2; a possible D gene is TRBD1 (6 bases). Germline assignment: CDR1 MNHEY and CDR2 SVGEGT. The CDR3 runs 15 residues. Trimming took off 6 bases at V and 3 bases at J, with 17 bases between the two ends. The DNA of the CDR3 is TGTGCCAGCAGCCGCGGTAGACAGGCCTACTATGGCTACACCTTC. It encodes CASSRGRQAYYGYTF.

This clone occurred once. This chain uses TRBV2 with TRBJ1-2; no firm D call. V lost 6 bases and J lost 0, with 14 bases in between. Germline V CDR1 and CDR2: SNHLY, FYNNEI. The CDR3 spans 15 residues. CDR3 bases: TGTGCCAGCAGGAACCCACGGAGAACTAACTATGGCTACACCTTC. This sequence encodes CASRNPRRTNYGYTF.

CDR3 nucleotides: TGTGCCAGCATGACAGGATCTTACAATGAGCAGTTCTTC. Its protein product is CASMTGSYNEQFF. The chain couples TRBV2 to TRBJ2-1; D may be TRBD1 (6 bases). Between the trimmed V and J ends, which lost 7 bases and 4 bases, there was a span of 11 bases. Germline V gene data show CDR1 as SNHLY and CDR2 as FYNNEI. The CDR3 is 13 residues long.

This CDR3 is CAESRDIHNEQFF. In DNA form, the CDR3 reads TGCGCCGAATCCCGGGACATTCACAATGAGCAGTTCTTC. This rearrangement joins TRBV4-3 to TRBJ2-1; a weak D match, TRBD1 (6 bases). This CDR3 spans 13 amino acids. Germline V gene sequence: CDR1 LGHNA, CDR2 YSLEER. Trimming stripped 11 bases from V and 5 bases from J, with 16 bases between.

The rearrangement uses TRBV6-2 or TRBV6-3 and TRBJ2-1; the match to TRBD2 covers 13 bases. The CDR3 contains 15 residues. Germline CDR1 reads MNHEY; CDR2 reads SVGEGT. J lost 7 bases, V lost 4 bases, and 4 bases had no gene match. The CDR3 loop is CASSSSTSGGNEQFF. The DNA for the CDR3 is TGTGCCAGCAGTTCCTCGACTAGCGGGGGGAATGAGCAGTTCTTC.

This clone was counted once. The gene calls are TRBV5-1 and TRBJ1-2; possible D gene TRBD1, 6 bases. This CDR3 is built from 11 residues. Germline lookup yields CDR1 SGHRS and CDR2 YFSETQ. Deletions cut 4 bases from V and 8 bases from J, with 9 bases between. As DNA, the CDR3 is TGCGCCAGCAGCACAGGGTTCGGCTACACCTTC. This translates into CASSTGFGYTF.

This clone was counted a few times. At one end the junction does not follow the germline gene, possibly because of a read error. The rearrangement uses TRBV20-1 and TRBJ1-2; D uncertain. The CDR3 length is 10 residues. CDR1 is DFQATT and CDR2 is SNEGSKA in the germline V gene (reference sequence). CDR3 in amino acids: CSAREEQIRF. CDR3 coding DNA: TGCAGTGCTAGAGAAGAACAGATCCGCTTC.

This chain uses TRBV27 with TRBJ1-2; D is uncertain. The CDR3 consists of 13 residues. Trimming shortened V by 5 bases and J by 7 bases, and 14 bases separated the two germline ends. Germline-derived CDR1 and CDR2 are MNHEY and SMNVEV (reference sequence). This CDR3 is CASSPHNPGGYTF. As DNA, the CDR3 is TGTGCCAGCAGTCCGCACAATCCGGGTGGCTACACCTTC.

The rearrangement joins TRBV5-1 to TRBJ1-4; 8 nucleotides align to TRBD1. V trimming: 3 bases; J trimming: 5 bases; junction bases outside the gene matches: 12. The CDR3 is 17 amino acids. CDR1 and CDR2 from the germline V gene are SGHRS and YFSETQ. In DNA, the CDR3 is TGCGCCAGCAGCTCAGGTCCCGGGACAGGCGGAAATGAAAAACTGTTTTTT. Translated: CASSSGPGTGGNEKLFF.

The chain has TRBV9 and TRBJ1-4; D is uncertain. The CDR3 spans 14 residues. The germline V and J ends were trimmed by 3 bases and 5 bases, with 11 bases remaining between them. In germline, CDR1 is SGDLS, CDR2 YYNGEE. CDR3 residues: CASSASTGNEKLFF. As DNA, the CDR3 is TGTGCCAGCAGCGCATCCACGGGAAATGAAAAACTGTTTTTT.

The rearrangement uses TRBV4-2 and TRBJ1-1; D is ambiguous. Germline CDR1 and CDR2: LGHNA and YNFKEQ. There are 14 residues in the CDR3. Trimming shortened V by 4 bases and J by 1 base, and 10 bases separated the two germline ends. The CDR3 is CASSRPRGNTEAFF. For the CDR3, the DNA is TGTGCCAGCAGCCGTCCTCGGGGGAACACTGAAGCTTTCTTT.

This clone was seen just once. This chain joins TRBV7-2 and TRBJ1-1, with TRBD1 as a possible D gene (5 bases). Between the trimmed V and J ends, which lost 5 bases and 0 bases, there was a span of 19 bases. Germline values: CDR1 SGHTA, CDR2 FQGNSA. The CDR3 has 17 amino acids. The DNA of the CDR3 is TGTGCCAGCAGCACCGGGACTGCCAAACAGTTGAACACTGAAGCTTTCTTT. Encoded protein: CASSTGTAKQLNTEAFF.